This TCR beta chain was captured in a study of blood T cell repertoires in COVID-19 (dated by TCRdb to about 2020). General notes on the study: Samples from collaborators originated in the United States, Italy and Spain and spanned both the acute and convalescent phases of COVID-19. The sample metadata nearly always contained a de-identified subject ID, COVID-19 status, age in years and sex. A freely available public database, intended as a resource for researchers studying the immune response to SARS-CoV-2, is where the repertoires were released. HLA class I and class II types, where available, came from metadata supplied by the sample provider rather than from assay-based typing. The samples were drawn from the first 160 participants of the ongoing ImmuneRACE study and from over a thousand subjects provided by 6 global collaborators. The prospective study material was composed of cDNA or gDNA derived from T cells, B-cell-depleted T cells, or PBMCs. The dataset comprised deeply sampled blood TCRbeta repertoires from subjects exposed to, actively infected with, or recovered from COVID-19.

One collaborating source in Seattle enrolled patients during active infection and followed them longitudinally through the course of disease. Whole blood was collected in K2EDTA tubes by collaborating institutions according to the institutions' own protocols. For TCRbeta analysis, collaborator samples were shipped as frozen whole blood, as isolated PBMCs, or as DNA extracted from either sample type. The immunoSEQ Assay, a bias-controlled multiplex PCR, was used to amplify TCRbeta CDR3 regions from genomic DNA. The authors' analysis ran thus. The number of nucleated cells in each sample was estimated from the amplification of reference gene primers within the assay. To quantify the absolute abundance of each unique TCRbeta CDR3 rearrangement, sequence reads were collapsed and filtered. For each sample, productive Simpson clonality was calculated as the square root of Simpson's diversity index over productive rearrangements. Held by TCRdb, this immuneACCESS table contains in-frame sequences only and omits some clones. Under half of the omission traces to an unresolved V gene where checked; the cause of the rest is unknown. V, J and clone size are taken as reported in that table, and D and trimming were inferred from the DNA itself. The sample table holds about 58,000 clones, of which over 75% were seen once. The ten largest clones capture under 35% of the sample.

Compared with germline, V lacks 4 bases and J lacks 3 bases; bases without a gene match: 6. CDR3 length: 14 amino acids, cysteine to phenylalanine. Of all the DNA, just the CDR3 is kept, 42 bases in frame from base 1. Reading the germline V gene gives CDR1 SGDLS and CDR2 YYNGEE. General study outcomes and caveats: The quantity of clinical and demographic metadata differed by source and by participant and was supplied without curation.

About this clone: It lacks a known antigen. No base qualities exist here, and no much larger clone lies one base off it.

This TCR was recovered from a man aged 60-69 years with COVID-19, enrolled during active disease. Input material: peripheral blood. The V and J genes are TRBV9 and TRBJ2-5; TRBD2 agrees with 7 junctional bases. The DNA sequence reads TGTGCCAGCAGCCCTGGCGGGACTAAAGAGACCCAGTACTTC. Its translation is CASSPGGTKETQYF.